The 26 T cell receptor beta chains presented below share a single source sample, sequenced in a study of cytomegalovirus exposure and HLA in healthy donors. Clones were read by immunoSEQ multiplex PCR, and TCRdb kept only the in-frame ones, dropping some. The profile shows approximately 150,000 clones, about 89% of them singletons. Material: PBMCs. The receptor source for this set is a young woman in good health and CMV-seropositive.

The chain is built from TRBV6-5 and TRBJ2-1, with 11 bases identical to TRBD2. Germline V lookup: CDR1 MNHEY, CDR2 SVGAGI. Trimming cost V 4 bases and J 8 bases; bases outside gene matches: 10. CDR3 size: 16 residues. The CDR3 here is CASSSFSGRAFDEQFF. Here the CDR3 DNA reads TGTGCCAGCAGTTCATTTAGCGGGAGGGCCTTTGATGAGCAGTTCTTC.

The chain couples TRBV19 to TRBJ1-5; D uncertain. The CDR3 loop spans 14 amino acids. Looked up from germline, CDR1 is LNHDA and CDR2 is SQIVND (reference sequence). V shed 1 base and J shed 9 bases, with 13 bases lying between them. The CDR3 spells CASSIAPLEGPQHF. The CDR3 DNA sequence: TGTGCCAGTAGTATAGCCCCTCTCGAGGGGCCCCAGCATTTT.

The chain carries TRBV5-4 and TRBJ2-7; the D gene is possibly TRBD1 (6 bases). The CDR3 is made up of 14 amino acids. Germline lookup yields CDR1 SGHNT and CDR2 YYREEE (reference sequence). The ends were cut back, 0 bases at V and 0 bases at J, with 7 bases in the middle. The CDR3 loop reads CASSLGTASYEQYF. The CDR3 nucleotides read TGTGCCAGCAGCTTGGGGACAGCCTCCTACGAGCAGTACTTC.

V usage is TRBV19 and J usage is TRBJ2-5, with 8 bases fitting TRBD1. This CDR3 comprises 16 residues. V was pared by 3 bases and J by 2 bases, with 8 bases of the junction left unmatched. Germline lookup yields CDR1 LNHDA and CDR2 SQIVND (reference sequence). The chain's CDR3 is CASSILYRGIQETQYF. CDR3 in DNA: TGTGCCAGTAGTATTTTGTACAGGGGGATACAAGAGACCCAGTACTTC.

This chain joins TRBV5-4 and TRBJ2-7; no reliable D call. CDR3 size: 13 residues. The ends were cut back, 1 base at V and 2 bases at J, with 7 bases in the middle. The germline CDR1 and CDR2 sequences are SGHNT and YYREEE (reference sequence). The CDR3 spells CASSLFATYEQYF. The CDR3 DNA sequence: TGTGCCAGCAGCTTGTTCGCTACCTACGAGCAGTACTTC.

The chain has TRBV5-3 and TRBJ2-1; 8 nucleotides agree with TRBD2. TRBV5-3 is treated as an ORF (open reading frame) with a function not yet certain. With 1 base clipped from V and 3 bases from J, the junction kept 15 bases outside the gene matches. CDR3 length equals 19 residues. The CDR3 bases are TGTGCCAGAAGCTTGCCCATGGCGGGGGGAACCCACTACTACAATGAGCAGTTCTTC. It is translated as CARSLPMAGGTHYYNEQFF.

This clone was seen a few times. The chain carries TRBV30 and TRBJ2-7; D is unclear. The CDR3 is 11 amino acids. Trimming pared 0 bases from V and 4 bases from J, leaving 4 bases between. The germline V gene encodes CDR1 GTSNPN and CDR2 SVGIG (reference sequence). The CDR3 protein is CAWSVQYEQYF. CDR3 sequence (DNA): TGTGCCTGGAGTGTGCAGTACGAGCAGTACTTC.

This rearrangement joins TRBV5-1 to TRBJ1-1, with no clear D. Germline V CDR1 and CDR2: SGHRS, YFSETQ. CDR3 length equals 15 residues. V was clipped by 0 bases and J by 0 bases, with 9 bases between them. CDR3 sequence: CASSLVPGLNTEAFF. CDR3 sequence (DNA): TGCGCCAGCAGCTTGGTGCCGGGTCTGAACACTGAAGCTTTCTTT.

The chain links TRBV12-5 to TRBJ1-6; a possible D gene is TRBD1 (5 bases). V lost 0 bases, J lost 1 base, and 7 bases lay in between. CDR1 is LGHNT and CDR2 is FRNRAP in the germline V gene. The CDR3 extends over 16 amino acids. Here the CDR3 DNA reads TGTGCTAGTGGTTTGGTAGCAGGGTCCTATAATTCACCCCTCCACTTT. It specifies CASGLVAGSYNSPLHF.

The chain joins TRBV11-2 to TRBJ2-5; D gene ambiguous. The germline gives CDR1 SGHAT, CDR2 FQNNGV. V dropped 5 bases and J dropped 4 bases, with 11 bases sitting between them. This CDR3 comprises 13 residues. In DNA, the CDR3 is TGTGCCAGCAGCCCAGATCACGTAGAGACCCAGTACTTC. It codes for CASSPDHVETQYF.

This rearrangement joins TRBV18 to TRBJ1-5; D not certain. Trimming stripped 3 bases from V and 2 bases from J, with 8 bases between. Per the germline V gene, CDR1 is KGHSH and CDR2 is LQKENI. The CDR3 is 14 amino acids. CDR3 DNA: TGTGCCAGCTCACCTCGCCAGGGCAATCAGCCCCAGCATTTT. It encodes CASSPRQGNQPQHF.

The chain couples TRBV5-1 to TRBJ2-3; TRBD2 aligns across 7 bases. The length of the CDR3 is 15 residues. Germline V CDR1 and CDR2: SGHRS, YFSETQ. Trimming cost V 7 bases and J 1 base; bases outside gene matches: 9. The CDR3 DNA is TGCGCCAGCGCCGGTTGGGACTACGGCACAGATACGCAGTATTTT. Its translation is CASAGWDYGTDTQYF.

The chain links TRBV4-2 to TRBJ2-7; TRBD1 might be the D (5 bases). Per the germline V gene, CDR1 is LGHNA and CDR2 is YNFKEQ. The CDR3 is 16 amino acids. Trimming stripped 0 bases from V and 0 bases from J, with 12 bases between. The CDR3 loop reads CASSQDYRGVSYEQYF. Here the CDR3 DNA reads TGTGCCAGCAGCCAAGATTATAGGGGTGTCTCCTACGAGCAGTACTTC.

With regard to this clone: Other nucleotide sequences in the sample specify the same CDR3. V is TRBV29-1 and J is TRBJ2-5; 10 bases align to TRBD1. Germline CDR1 reads SQVTM; CDR2 reads ANQGSEA. V dropped 3 bases and J dropped 2; count of bases not matched to a gene: 0. This CDR3 has 13 amino acids. Here the CDR3 reads CSVEDRGQETQYF. In DNA, the CDR3 is TGCAGCGTTGAGGACAGGGGGCAAGAGACCCAGTACTTC.

This clone was counted a few times. This sequence joins TRBV14 and TRBJ2-7; possible D gene TRBD1, 5 bases. CDR3 length: 13 residues. V lost 4 bases and J lost 4, with 11 bases in between. Germline CDR1 and CDR2: SGHDN and FVKESK. CDR3 nucleotides: TGTGCCAGCAGCCTTGACAGTGGATACGAGCAGTACTTC. Its protein product is CASSLDSGYEQYF.

The chain is built from TRBV12-5 and TRBJ1-1, with no clear D. Germline values: CDR1 LGHNT, CDR2 FRNRAP. The germline V and J ends were trimmed by 2 bases and 1 base, with 5 bases remaining between them. The CDR3 has 13 amino acids. CDR3 protein: CASGLSGNTEAFF. The CDR3 DNA sequence: TGTGCTAGTGGTTTGTCAGGGAACACTGAAGCTTTCTTT. The variable domain in full, completed from reference TRBV12-5 and TRBJ1-1, reads DARVTQTPRHKVTEMGQEVTMRCQPILGHNTVFWYRQTMMQGLELLAYFRNRAPLDDSGMPKDRFSAEMPDATLATLKIQPSEPRDSAVYFCASGLSGNTEAFFGQGTRLTVV.

The chain links TRBV2 to TRBJ1-4, with D perhaps matching TRBD1 (5 bases). CDR1 and CDR2 from the germline V gene are SNHLY and FYNNEI. Deletions cut 1 base from V and 7 bases from J, with 10 bases between. This CDR3 region has 14 residues. Written as DNA, the CDR3 is TGTGCCAGCAGTGAAGGGGGCGCCGGTGAAAAACTGTTTTTT. Protein: CASSEGGAGEKLFF.

The chain is built from TRBV7-9 and TRBJ1-2, with 7 bases lining up with TRBD1. Germline V lookup: CDR1 SEHNR, CDR2 FQNEAQ (reference sequence). Losses at the gene ends were 5 bases for V and 6 bases for J; bases not matched to a gene: 15. The CDR3 covers 16 residues. The CDR3 is CASSPVGDREGDGYTF. Here the CDR3 DNA reads TGTGCCAGCAGCCCCGTCGGAGACAGGGAAGGTGATGGCTACACCTTC. Full variable domain (outside the CDR3, taken from reference TRBV7-9 and TRBJ1-2): DTGVSQNPRHKITKRGQNVTFRCDPISEHNRLYWYRQTLGQGPEFLTYFQNEAQLEKSRLLSDRFSAERPKGSFSTLEIQRTEQGDSAMYLCASSPVGDREGDGYTFGSGTRLTVV.

This clone was counted a single time. This chain links TRBV7-6 with TRBJ2-4; 9 nucleotides match TRBD2. There are 19 residues in the CDR3. Germline values: CDR1 SGHVS, CDR2 FNYEAQ. V shed 5 bases, J shed 0 bases, and the junction held 14 bases outside the gene matches. CDR3 loop: CASSPFPAGGILAKNIQYF. The CDR3 region has the DNA TGTGCCAGCAGCCCCTTCCCCGCGGGGGGGATTTTAGCCAAAAACATTCAGTACTTC.

The chain uses TRBV27 and TRBJ2-7, with 8 bases aligning to TRBD2. With 6 bases clipped from V and 2 bases from J, the junction kept 6 bases outside the gene matches. Germline V gene data show CDR1 as MNHEY and CDR2 as SMNVEV (reference sequence). CDR3 length equals 14 residues. The CDR3 nucleotides are TGTGCCAGCAGGAAACTAGCGGTGGCCTACGAGCAGTACTTC. Amino acids: CASRKLAVAYEQYF.

The genes are TRBV6-5 and TRBJ2-2, with D possibly TRBD2 on 5 matching bases. The CDR3 covers 12 residues. Germline V lookup: CDR1 MNHEY, CDR2 SVGAGI. With 8 bases removed from V and 5 bases from J, the gap between germline ends came to 9 bases. The CDR3 coding sequence is TGTGCCAGCGGGCCGGGGACCGGGGAGCTGTTTTTT. Residues: CASGPGTGELFF.

The chain combines TRBV5-1 with TRBJ2-5; D uncertain. V was cut by 0 bases and J by 1 base, with 10 bases left in between. The CDR3 extends over 15 amino acids. CDR1 and CDR2 (germline): SGHRS, YFSETQ. This CDR3 reads CASSLARKIQETQYF. The DNA for the CDR3 is TGCGCCAGCAGCTTGGCGCGTAAAATCCAAGAGACCCAGTACTTC.

This clone was counted a single time. CDR3 sequence: CASSVRTGGGMNTEAFF. The DNA for the CDR3 is TGTGCCAGTAGTGTAAGGACAGGGGGAGGAATGAACACTGAAGCTTTCTTT. The chain couples TRBV19 to TRBJ1-1; 10 nucleotides line up with TRBD1. Trimming removed 5 bases from V and 0 bases from J; junction bases left unmatched: 9. The CDR3 has 17 residues. The germline gives CDR1 LNHDA, CDR2 SQIVND (reference sequence).

The chain uses TRBV15 and TRBJ2-3; 11 bases map to TRBD2. Germline lookup yields CDR1 LNHNV and CDR2 YYDKDF (reference sequence). This CDR3 has 16 residues. J lost 4 bases, V lost 3 bases, and 6 bases had no gene match. In nucleotides, the CDR3 is TGTGCCACCAGCAGTAGCGGGAGGGCGAAGGCAGATACGCAGTATTTT. The encoded protein is CATSSSGRAKADTQYF. Full variable domain (remainder filled in from reference TRBV15 and TRBJ2-3): DAMVIQNPRYQVTQFGKPVTLSCSQTLNHNVMYWYQQKSSQAPKLLFHYYDKDFNNEADTPDNFQSRRPNTSFCFLDIRSPGLGDTAMYLCATSSSGRAKADTQYFGPGTRLTVL.

The J gene is TRBJ2-5, the V gene TRBV7-2; D remains unclear. The germline V gene encodes CDR1 SGHTA and CDR2 FQGNSA. With 5 bases removed from V and 1 base from J, the gap between germline ends came to 11 bases. The CDR3 is 14 residues long. CDR3 bases: TGTGCCAGCAGCAGCCTTTCTCGCCAAGAGACCCAGTACTTC. Its translation is CASSSLSRQETQYF.

CDR3 DNA sequence: TGTGCCAGCAGCCGCCGGGTGAACACTGAAGCTTTCTTT. Translating gives CASSRRVNTEAFF. V gene TRBV28 combines with J gene TRBJ1-1; D unresolved. The CDR3 loop spans 13 amino acids. Germline CDR1 and CDR2: MDHEN and SYDVKM. Trimming removed 6 bases at V and 0 bases at J, with 8 bases between.